These T cell receptor beta chains were read from a single sample in a study of CD8+ T cells in alopecia areata. Some clones are missing from TCRdb's copy, which holds only in-frame ones; the method was immunoSEQ multiplex PCR. The table shows 150,000 or so clones, with 80% to 90% occurring only once. The material sequenced was CD8+ T cells sorted from blood, taken at week 0. These TCRs come from a human donor with alopecia areata. Both conserved end residues are part of each CDR3. D genes are given only for firm matches. Clone size is given for some rows only: seen once, a few or many times, or a class if the clone is expanded.

V: TRBV7-6
D: NA
size: NA
J: TRBJ2-2
length: 12
CDR3: CASSFTTGELFF
DNA: TGTGCCAGCAGCTTTACCACCGGGGAGCTGTTTTTT

V: TRBV7-9
D: NA
size: NA
J: TRBJ1-5
length: 14
CDR3: CASSHGADNQPQHF
DNA: TGTGCCAGCAGCCACGGGGCTGACAATCAGCCCCAGCATTTT

V: TRBV9
D: NA
size: NA
J: TRBJ2-7
length: 15
CDR3: CASSVDGSSGYEQYF
DNA: TGTGCCAGCAGCGTAGACGGCAGTTCTGGCTACGAGCAGTACTTC

V: TRBV19
D: NA
size: NA
J: TRBJ1-4
length: 13
CDR3: CASSMMVREKLFF
DNA: TGTGCCAGTAGTATGATGGTGCGAGAAAAACTGTTTTTT

V: TRBV29-1
D: TRBD1
size: NA
J: TRBJ2-7
length: 15
CDR3: CSVWGPGQGTYEQYF
DNA: TGCAGCGTTTGGGGCCCGGGACAGGGGACCTACGAGCAGTACTTC

V: TRBV5-4
D: NA
size: NA
J: TRBJ2-7
length: 16
CDR3: CASSPTGTGRSYEQYF
DNA: TGTGCCAGCAGCCCCACCGGGACGGGTCGCTCCTACGAGCAGTACTTC

V: TRBV7-6
D: NA
size: once
J: TRBJ2-5
length: 21
CDR3: CASSLTAGDRGTSGGEETQYF
DNA: TGTGCCAGCAGCTTAACGGCGGGGGACAGGGGGACTAGCGGAGGGGAGGAGACCCAGTACTTC

V: TRBV21-1
D: NA
size: NA
J: TRBJ1-2
length: 13
CDR3: CASSDRQGSGYTF
DNA: TGTGCCAGCAGCGACCGACAGGGCTCTGGCTACACCTTC

V: TRBV19
D: NA
size: NA
J: TRBJ1-2
length: 13
CDR3: CASSTSGNYGYTF
DNA: TGTGCCAGTAGTACCAGTGGAAACTATGGCTACACCTTC

V: TRBV9
D: TRBD2
size: NA
J: TRBJ2-7
length: 16
CDR3: CASSDSVLAGDYEQYF
DNA: TGTGCCAGCAGCGATAGTGTACTAGCGGGCGACTACGAGCAGTACTTC

V: TRBV5-1
D: NA
size: NA
J: TRBJ2-2
length: 15
CDR3: CASSSVGEGLGELFF
DNA: TGCGCCAGCAGCTCGGTCGGGGAAGGGCTCGGGGAGCTGTTTTTT

V: TRBV2
D: NA
size: NA
J: TRBJ2-1
length: 14
CDR3: CARGVDSSYNEQFF
DNA: TGTGCCAGAGGGGTGGACAGCTCCTACAATGAGCAGTTCTTC

V: TRBV7-8
D: TRBD1
size: NA
J: TRBJ1-1
length: 17
CDR3: CASSHTPGQGTGTEAFF
DNA: TGTGCCAGCAGCCATACACCTGGACAGGGGACGGGAACTGAAGCTTTCTTT

V: TRBV6-1
D: NA
size: NA
J: TRBJ2-3
length: 16
CDR3: CASSERKRANTDTQYF
DNA: TGTGCCAGCAGTGAGAGGAAGCGGGCGAACACAGATACGCAGTATTTT

V: TRBV5-1
D: TRBD1
size: NA
J: TRBJ1-4
length: 18
CDR3: CASSSPPGQTSTNEKLFF
DNA: TGCGCCAGCAGCTCCCCTCCGGGACAGACTTCAACTAATGAAAAACTGTTTTTT

V: TRBV5-5
D: TRBD1
size: NA
J: TRBJ2-3
length: 16
CDR3: CASSWDRDRVADTQYF
DNA: TGTGCCAGCAGCTGGGACCGGGACAGGGTCGCAGATACGCAGTATTTT

V: TRBV7-3
D: NA
size: NA
J: TRBJ2-3
length: 14
CDR3: CASSSLGSTDTQYF
DNA: TGTGCCAGCAGCTCACTAGGGAGCACAGATACGCAGTATTTT

V: TRBV27
D: TRBD1
size: NA
J: TRBJ1-4
length: 16
CDR3: CASSPRGLESYEKLFF
DNA: TGTGCCAGCAGTCCCAGGGGGCTTGAAAGTTATGAAAAACTGTTTTTT

V: TRBV30
D: NA
size: NA
J: TRBJ2-1
length: 15
CDR3: CAWSDLAVSYNEQFF
DNA: TGTGCCTGGAGTGACTTGGCGGTCTCCTACAATGAGCAGTTCTTC

V: TRBV4-1
D: NA
size: few
J: TRBJ2-1
length: 16
CDR3: CASSQDRVEGNNEQFF
DNA: TGCGCCAGCAGCCAAGATAGGGTAGAGGGAAACAATGAGCAGTTCTTC

V: TRBV5-1
D: TRBD2
size: NA
J: TRBJ2-2
length: 15
CDR3: CASSSAGGGTGELFF
DNA: TGCGCCAGCAGCTCAGCGGGAGGGGGCACCGGGGAGCTGTTTTTT

V: TRBV30
D: NA
size: NA
J: TRBJ2-7
length: 14
CDR3: CAWSEELSSYEQYF
DNA: TGTGCCTGGAGTGAAGAGCTTTCCTCCTACGAGCAGTACTTC

V: TRBV29-1
D: TRBD2
size: NA
J: TRBJ2-1
length: 15
CDR3: CSVVGGRGMYNEQFF
DNA: TGCAGCGTTGTAGGCGGGAGGGGTATGTACAATGAGCAGTTCTTC

V: TRBV7-9
D: NA
size: NA
J: TRBJ2-5
length: 13
CDR3: CASSLAESETQYF
DNA: TGTGCCAGCAGCTTAGCAGAGTCGGAGACCCAGTACTTC

V: TRBV29-1
D: TRBD1
size: few
J: TRBJ2-7
length: 13
CDR3: CSVVYRGFYEQYF
DNA: TGCAGCGTTGTCTACAGGGGGTTCTACGAGCAGTACTTC

V: TRBV19
D: TRBD1
size: NA
J: TRBJ2-7
length: 14
CDR3: CASSIGTGPYEQYF
DNA: TGTGCCAGTAGTATAGGGACAGGACCCTACGAGCAGTACTTC

V: TRBV5-1
D: NA
size: NA
J: TRBJ2-6
length: 17
CDR3: CASSTGHQSSGANVLTF
DNA: TGCGCCAGCAGCACGGGACACCAGAGCTCTGGGGCCAACGTCCTGACTTTC

V: TRBV5-4
D: NA
size: NA
J: TRBJ1-5
length: 14
CDR3: CASSFDPTDRPQHF
DNA: TGTGCCAGCAGCTTCGACCCTACCGATCGGCCCCAGCATTTT

V: TRBV27
D: NA
size: once
J: TRBJ2-7
length: 12
CDR3: CASSSGLDEQYF
DNA: TGTGCCAGCAGTTCTGGGTTGGATGAGCAGTACTTC

V: TRBV7-2
D: NA
size: NA
J: TRBJ1-2
length: 12
CDR3: CASSPALYGYTF
DNA: TGTGCCAGCAGCCCTGCGCTCTATGGCTACACCTTC

V: TRBV29-1
D: NA
size: NA
J: TRBJ2-7
length: 12
CDR3: CSIFSESYEQYF
DNA: TGCAGCATATTCTCAGAATCCTACGAGCAGTACTTC

V: TRBV12-5
D: TRBD1
size: NA
J: TRBJ1-1
length: 16
CDR3: CASGLGTGSLNTEAFF
DNA: TGTGCTAGTGGTTTAGGGACAGGGTCTTTGAACACTGAAGCTTTCTTT

V: TRBV7-9
D: TRBD2
size: NA
J: TRBJ2-1
length: 13
CDR3: CAASTGGANEQFF
DNA: TGTGCCGCCTCGACGGGAGGGGCCAATGAGCAGTTCTTC

V: TRBV19
D: TRBD2
size: NA
J: TRBJ2-1
length: 15
CDR3: CASALAGGPYNEQFF
DNA: TGTGCCAGCGCTTTGGCGGGAGGTCCCTACAATGAGCAGTTCTTC

V: TRBV7-2
D: TRBD2
size: NA
J: TRBJ2-1
length: 15
CDR3: CASSFSPMGGDEQFF
DNA: TGTGCCAGCAGCTTCTCTCCGATGGGAGGGGATGAGCAGTTCTTC

V: TRBV6-5
D: TRBD2
size: NA
J: TRBJ2-5
length: 15
CDR3: CASNPGLAVQETQYF
DNA: TGTGCCAGCAACCCGGGACTAGCGGTCCAAGAGACCCAGTACTTC

V: TRBV28
D: NA
size: NA
J: TRBJ2-6
length: 13
CDR3: CASVDVGANVLTF
DNA: TGTGCCAGCGTCGACGTGGGGGCCAACGTCCTGACTTTC

V: TRBV29-1
D: NA
size: NA
J: TRBJ1-1
length: 16
CDR3: CRPRLSWDRVSTEAFF
DNA: TGCAGGCCCCGATTGTCGTGGGATAGGGTGAGCACTGAAGCTTTCTTT

V: TRBV2
D: NA
size: NA
J: TRBJ2-7
length: 14
CDR3: CASSVLPPQGEQYF
DNA: TGTGCCAGCAGTGTTCTCCCCCCGCAGGGCGAGCAGTACTTC

V: TRBV2
D: NA
size: NA
J: TRBJ2-7
length: 11
CDR3: CASQGLHEQYF
DNA: TGTGCCAGTCAGGGCCTCCACGAGCAGTACTTC

V: TRBV27
D: NA
size: once
J: TRBJ2-5
length: 15
CDR3: CASSPIGLTQETQYF
DNA: TGTGCCAGCAGCCCGATAGGCCTGACCCAAGAGACCCAGTACTTC

V: TRBV13
D: NA
size: NA
J: TRBJ2-3
length: 15
CDR3: CASSLGRGHTDTQYF
DNA: TGTGCCAGCAGCTTAGGGCGGGGGCACACAGATACGCAGTATTTT

V: TRBV6-6
D: NA
size: NA
J: TRBJ1-2
length: 14
CDR3: CASSYGAAFYGYTF
DNA: TGTGCCAGCAGTTACGGAGCAGCCTTCTATGGCTACACCTTC

V: TRBV27
D: TRBD2
size: NA
J: TRBJ2-7
length: 14
CDR3: CASSPGTSGFEQYF
DNA: TGTGCCAGCAGCCCCGGGACTAGCGGTTTCGAGCAGTACTTC

V: TRBV30
D: TRBD2
size: few
J: TRBJ2-1
length: 15
CDR3: CAWSALTSGTGEQFF
DNA: TGTGCCTGGAGTGCCCTAACTAGCGGGACGGGGGAGCAGTTCTTC

V: TRBV10-2
D: TRBD2
size: NA
J: TRBJ2-5
length: 16
CDR3: CASSEFGGRSRETQYF
DNA: TGCGCCAGCAGTGAGTTTGGCGGGAGGAGTAGAGAGACCCAGTACTTC

V: TRBV7-9
D: NA
size: NA
J: TRBJ1-1
length: 15
CDR3: CASSSSQQLSLGAFF
DNA: TGTGCCAGCAGCTCATCCCAACAGTTATCCCTCGGAGCTTTCTTT

V: TRBV5-1
D: NA
size: NA
J: TRBJ1-6
length: 17
CDR3: CASSLARDRENNSPLHF
DNA: TGCGCCAGCAGCTTGGCCCGCGACAGAGAAAATAATTCACCCCTCCACTTT

V: TRBV5-4
D: NA
size: NA
J: TRBJ2-1
length: 15
CDR3: CASSFYGSAYNEQFF
DNA: TGTGCCAGCAGCTTCTACGGGAGTGCCTACAATGAGCAGTTCTTC

V: TRBV27
D: NA
size: NA
J: TRBJ2-2
length: 14
CDR3: CASSLFANTGELFF
DNA: TGTGCCAGCAGCCTTTTTGCGAACACCGGGGAGCTGTTTTTT

V: TRBV5-4
D: TRBD1
size: NA
J: TRBJ2-7
length: 12
CDR3: CASSPGGYEQYF
DNA: TGTGCCAGCAGCCCAGGGGGCTACGAGCAGTACTTC

V: TRBV7-9
D: TRBD1
size: NA
J: TRBJ1-1
length: 14
CDR3: CASSLEQGATEAFF
DNA: TGTGCCAGCAGCTTAGAACAGGGGGCCACTGAAGCTTTCTTT

V: TRBV4-1
D: NA
size: NA
J: TRBJ2-7
length: 16
CDR3: CASSHGGSGTAYEQYF
DNA: TGCGCCAGCAGCCACGGGGGTTCCGGGACAGCCTACGAGCAGTACTTC

V: TRBV6-6
D: TRBD1
size: NA
J: TRBJ1-1
length: 15
CDR3: CASSFRTGEGVEAFF
DNA: TGTGCCAGCAGTTTTCGGACAGGTGAAGGCGTCGAAGCTTTCTTT

V: TRBV19
D: NA
size: NA
J: TRBJ1-1
length: 14
CDR3: CASSISWGGNEAFF
DNA: TGTGCCAGTAGTATTAGTTGGGGTGGTAATGAAGCTTTCTTT